One sample yielded the 10 T cell receptor beta chains listed below, sequenced in a study of shared clonotypes between healthy human individuals. Sequencing was performed with immunoSEQ multiplex PCR; in TCRdb, only in-frame clones are kept and a portion is missing. The data hold some 800,000 clones, with about 91% observed a single time. Positively selected for CCR7, the CD45RO-negative cells used as naive CD8 cells excluded terminally differentiated effector memory CD45RA+ cells. What was sequenced was naive CD8+ T cells sorted from blood. All receptors derive from a man aged 25 to 40 in good health.

The rearrangement joins TRBV7-9 to TRBJ2-7; D is ambiguous. The CDR3 is made up of 13 amino acids. CDR1 and CDR2 from the germline V gene are SEHNR and FQNEAQ (reference sequence). V was trimmed by 3 bases and J by 5 bases, leaving 11 bases between them. The CDR3 spells CASSFAVGDEQYF. CDR3 DNA sequence: TGTGCCAGCAGCTTTGCGGTGGGCGACGAGCAGTACTTC.

J is TRBJ1-2 and V is TRBV15; D is undetermined. V dropped 4 bases and J dropped 4 bases, with 7 bases sitting between them. CDR3 length: 12 residues. Germline V gene data show CDR1 as LNHNV and CDR2 as YYDKDF (reference sequence). The CDR3 loop reads CATSTESYGYTF. In nucleotides, the CDR3 is TGTGCCACCAGCACCGAGAGCTATGGCTACACCTTC.

The chain links TRBV9 to TRBJ2-1; 15 bases line up with TRBD2. The CDR3 has 19 amino acids. Losses at the gene ends were 4 bases for V and 7 bases for J; bases not matched to a gene: 15. The germline V gene encodes CDR1 SGDLS and CDR2 YYNGEE. Here the CDR3 reads CASSPTLGLAGGPGNEQFF. Written as DNA, the CDR3 is TGTGCCAGCAGCCCGACCTTAGGACTAGCGGGAGGGCCGGGAAATGAGCAGTTCTTC.

The chain recombines TRBV9 with TRBJ2-3, with D possibly TRBD2 on 6 matching bases. The CDR3 contains 14 residues. Germline CDR1 is SGDLS and CDR2 is YYNGEE. The V gene lost 3 bases and the J gene lost 5 bases, with 13 bases spanning the gap. The CDR3 DNA reads as TGTGCCAGCAGCGCATCGGGACTTAGAGATACGCAGTATTTT. Translating gives CASSASGLRDTQYF.

J is TRBJ2-7 and V is TRBV7-9; 7 bases line up with TRBD1. J lost 4 bases, V lost 3 bases, and 9 bases had no gene match. Germline lookup yields CDR1 SEHNR and CDR2 FQNEAQ (reference sequence). CDR3 length equals 15 residues. The CDR3 loop reads CASSFPEGADYEQYF. The CDR3, as DNA: TGTGCCAGCAGCTTTCCCGAGGGGGCGGATTACGAGCAGTACTTC. The whole variable domain, filled in from reference TRBV7-9 and TRBJ2-7, reads DTGVSQNPRHKITKRGQNVTFRCDPISEHNRLYWYRQTLGQGPEFLTYFQNEAQLEKSRLLSDRFSAERPKGSFSTLEIQRTEQGDSAMYLCASSFPEGADYEQYFGPGTRLTVT.

The chain couples TRBV7-6 to TRBJ2-1; either TRBD1 or TRBD2 may supply D (5 bases each). V was cut by 1 base and J by 2 bases, with 12 bases left in between. Germline CDR1 is SGHVS and CDR2 is FNYEAQ. The CDR3 spans 16 residues. CDR3 in amino acids: CASSLGGSQTYNEQFF. CDR3 sequence (DNA): TGTGCCAGCAGCTTAGGGGGGAGTCAAACCTACAATGAGCAGTTCTTC.

Regarding this clone: The same CDR3 is also encoded by other DNA sequences in this sample. The J gene is TRBJ2-7, the V gene TRBV7-9; D may correspond to TRBD1 or TRBD2 (5 bases each). The CDR3 spans 11 residues. Trimming removed 3 bases at V and 6 bases at J, with 6 bases between. Germline assignment: CDR1 SEHNR and CDR2 FQNEAQ (reference sequence). The CDR3 is CASSLGREQYF. In nucleotides, the CDR3 is TGTGCCAGCAGCTTGGGACGCGAGCAGTACTTC.

Only one count was recorded for this clone. The V gene is TRBV7-2, the J gene TRBJ2-3, with a weak D call TRBD2 (6 bases). Trimming stripped 8 bases from V and 0 bases from J, with 15 bases between. Germline V gene lookup returns CDR1 SGHTA and CDR2 FQGNSA. This CDR3 contains 15 residues. The chain's CDR3 is CASQRVTSSTDTQYF. The CDR3 nucleotides read TGTGCCAGCCAGCGGGTTACGTCTAGCACAGATACGCAGTATTTT. The complete variable domain, with remaining parts taken from reference TRBV7-2 and TRBJ2-3, reads GAGVSQSPSNKVTEKGKDVELRCDPISGHTALYWYRQSLGQGLEFLIYFQGNSAPDKSGLPSDRFSAERTGGSVSTLTIQRTQQEDSAVYLCASQRVTSSTDTQYFGPGTRLTVL.

CDR3 sequence reads: CASTEQSYSNQPQHF. CDR3 nucleotides: TGTGCCAGCACGGAACAGTCCTATAGCAATCAGCCCCAGCATTTT. J is TRBJ1-5 and V is TRBV6-6; D gene uncertain. CDR3 length equals 15 residues. Germline V gene sequence: CDR1 MNHNY, CDR2 SVGAGI (reference sequence). V lost 7 bases and J lost 0, with 13 bases in between.

The chain joins TRBV7-2 to TRBJ1-2; tentatively, D is TRBD1 (5 bases). The CDR3 contains 13 residues. The germline V and J ends were trimmed by 1 base and 7 bases, with 10 bases remaining between them. The germline gives CDR1 SGHTA, CDR2 FQGNSA. The CDR3 DNA reads as TGTGCCAGCAGCTTAGTGCAGGGAGGTGGCTACACCTTC. As protein: CASSLVQGGGYTF.